Given below is one TCR beta chain in context. This specimen comes from a study of CD8+ T cells in alopecia areata. V was shortened by 8 bases and J by 3 bases, with 6 bases between the two germline ends. CDR3 size: 11 residues. Germline V lookup: CDR1 SEHNR, CDR2 FQNEAQ (reference sequence). Sequencing templates came from extracted RNA that was reverse transcribed into cDNA. Measured with immunoSEQ multiplex PCR; TCRdb has only the in-frame clones, and not every one. The sample consists of under 200,000 clones, around three fifths of them appearing once. The treatment here: oral pan-JAK inhibitor, 5-10 mg twice daily.

This specimen was CD4+ T cells sorted from blood, taken at week 24, from a patient treated with tofacitinib. This TCR derives from a human donor with alopecia areata. The genes are TRBV7-9 and TRBJ2-3, with D unresolved. In nucleotides, the CDR3 is TGTGCCAGCGTCGGAACAGATACGCAGTATTTT. Amino acids: CASVGTDTQYF.